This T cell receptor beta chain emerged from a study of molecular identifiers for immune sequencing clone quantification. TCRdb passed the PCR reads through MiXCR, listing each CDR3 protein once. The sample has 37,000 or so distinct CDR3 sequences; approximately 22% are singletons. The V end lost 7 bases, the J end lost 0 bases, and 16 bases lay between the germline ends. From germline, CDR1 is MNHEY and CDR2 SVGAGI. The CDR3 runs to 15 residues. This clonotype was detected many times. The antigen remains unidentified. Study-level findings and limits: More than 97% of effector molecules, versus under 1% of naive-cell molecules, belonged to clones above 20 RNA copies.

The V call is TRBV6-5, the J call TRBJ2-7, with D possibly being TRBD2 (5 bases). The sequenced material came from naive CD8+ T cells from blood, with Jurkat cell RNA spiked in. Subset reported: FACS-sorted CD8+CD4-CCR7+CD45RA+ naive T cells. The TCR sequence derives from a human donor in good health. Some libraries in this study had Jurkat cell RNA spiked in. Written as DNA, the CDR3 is TGTGCCAGCACCAAGGACGGGGAGAGCTCCTACGAGCAGTACTTC. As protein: CASTKDGESSYEQYF.